This T cell receptor beta chain was found in a study of blood T cell repertoires in COVID-19. As for the study in general: The United States, Italy and Spain were the sources of the acute and convalescent COVID-19 samples. The analysed material was cDNA or gDNA that came from T cells, B-cell-depleted T cells, or PBMCs.

Per the original data handling: Amplification from reference gene primers served as the basis for estimated nucleated cell counts. TCRdb's table, derived via immunoSEQ multiplex PCR, lists solely in-frame clones and lacks some. D and trimming were read from the DNA, whereas the V and J calls and clone size are those reported in that table. The sample lists some 95,000 clones; over 60% were seen once. The CDR3 is 14 amino acids. Per germline, CDR1 GTSNPN and CDR2 SVGIG (reference sequence). Trimming pared 2 bases from V and 1 base from J, leaving 9 bases between. Input material: peripheral blood. This chain links TRBV30 with TRBJ1-5; a weak D match, TRBD1 (5 bases). The receptor was derived from a man aged 45-60 years who had recovered from COVID-19. This chain's CDR3 is CAWSRGGSNQPQHF. CDR3 in DNA: TGTGCCTGGAGTCGGGGGGGGAGCAATCAGCCCCAGCATTTT.